This entry describes one T cell receptor beta chain. V was pared by 0 bases and J by 9 bases, with 6 bases between. Germline values: CDR1 LGHNA, CDR2 YSLEER. This CDR3 is 12 amino acids long. This sample was taken from a study of shared clonotypes between healthy human individuals. Researchers ran the assay at a deep level. This table comes from immunoSEQ multiplex PCR, and its TCRdb copy is limited to in-frame clones, with some not included. The table has approximately 2.4 million clones, under 97% seen once. Sequencing was performed on naive CD4+ T cells sorted from blood. Regarding subset: CD45RA+ positively selected. The clonotype was recovered from a man between 18 and 29 years old in good health. The chain recombines TRBV4-3 with TRBJ2-1; D is unresolved. Written as DNA, the CDR3 is TGCGCCAGCAGCCAAGATTCGTTTGAGCAGTTCTTC. Residues: CASSQDSFEQFF.